Sequencing of this TCR beta chain was carried out in a study of T cell responses to AZD1222 COVID-19 vaccine. Study-wide points: Only a handful of AZD1222 recipients, roughly six in all, had baseline seropositivity. In all cases, repertoires were sampled only after the peak T cell response.

A remark on this clone: No antigen is known for it.

The V gene's germline CDR1 is MNHEY and CDR2 SVGEGT. V lost 2 bases, J lost 2 bases, and 18 bases lay in between. The CDR3 runs 17 residues. Sequenced by immunoSEQ multiplex PCR; TCRdb stores in-frame clones only, minus some. The sample records under 60,000 clones, around 89% being singletons. The clonotype was recovered from an adult who received the AZD1222 COVID-19 vaccine. This material consisted of peripheral blood, taken 28 days after the second AZD1222 dose. V is TRBV6-2 or TRBV6-3 and J is TRBJ2-5, with D possibly TRBD1 on 5 matching bases. CDR3 protein: CASSYVRQGHLQETQYF. CDR3 DNA: TGTGCCAGCAGTTACGTCCGCCAGGGCCACCTTCAAGAGACCCAGTACTTC.